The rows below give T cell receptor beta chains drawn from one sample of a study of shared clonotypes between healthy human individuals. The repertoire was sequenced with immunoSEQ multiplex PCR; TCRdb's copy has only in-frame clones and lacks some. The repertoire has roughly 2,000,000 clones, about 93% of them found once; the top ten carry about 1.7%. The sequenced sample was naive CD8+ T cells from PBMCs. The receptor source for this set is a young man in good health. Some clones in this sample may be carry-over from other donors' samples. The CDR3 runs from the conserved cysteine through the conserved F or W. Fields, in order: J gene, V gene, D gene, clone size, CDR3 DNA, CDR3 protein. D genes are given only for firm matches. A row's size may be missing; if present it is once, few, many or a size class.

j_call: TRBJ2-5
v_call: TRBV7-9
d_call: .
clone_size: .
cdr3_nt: TGTGCCAGCAGCCAACTCGGGGGAGGACAAGAGACCCAGTACTTC
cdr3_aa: CASSQLGGGQETQYF

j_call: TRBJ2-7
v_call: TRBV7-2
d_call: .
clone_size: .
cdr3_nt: TGTGCCAGCAGCTTAGTCGAGGTCCTGCCTCCCTACGAGCAGTACTTC
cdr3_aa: CASSLVEVLPPYEQYF

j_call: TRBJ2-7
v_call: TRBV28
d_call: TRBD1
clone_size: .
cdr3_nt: TGTGCCAGCAGACAGACAGGGATGGACTACGAGCAGTACTTC
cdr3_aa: CASRQTGMDYEQYF

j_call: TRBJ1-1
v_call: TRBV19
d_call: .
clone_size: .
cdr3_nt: TGTGCCAGTAGGCCGGGACTATTGAACACTGAAGCTTTCTTT
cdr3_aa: CASRPGLLNTEAFF

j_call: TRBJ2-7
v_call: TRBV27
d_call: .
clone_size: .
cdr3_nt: TGTGCCAGCAGACAGGGTTACGAGCAGTACTTC
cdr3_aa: CASRQGYEQYF

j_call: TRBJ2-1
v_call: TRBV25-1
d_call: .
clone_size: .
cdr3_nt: TGTGCCAGCAGTGGACAGGATAATGAGCAGTTCTTC
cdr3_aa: CASSGQDNEQFF

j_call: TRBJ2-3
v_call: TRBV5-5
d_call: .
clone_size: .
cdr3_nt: TGTGCCAGCAGCTTGGAATCTATTGTGGGGGTGGGATTCACAGATACGCAGTATTTT
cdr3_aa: CASSLESIVGVGFTDTQYF

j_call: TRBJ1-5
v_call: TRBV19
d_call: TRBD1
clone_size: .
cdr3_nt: TGTGCCACTAATTCTGGAAGTAGGACAGGGATTTGGTATCAGCCCCAGCATTTT
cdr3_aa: CATNSGSRTGIWYQPQHF

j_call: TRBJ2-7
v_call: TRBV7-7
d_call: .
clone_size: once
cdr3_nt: TGTGCCAGCAGCTCAAGGGCAACGGGACCCTACGAGCAGTACTTC
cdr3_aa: CASSSRATGPYEQYF

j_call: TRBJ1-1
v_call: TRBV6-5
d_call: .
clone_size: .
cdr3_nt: TGTGCCAGCATCCCCTATGAGGGGATGAACACTGAAGCTTTCTTT
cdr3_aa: CASIPYEGMNTEAFF

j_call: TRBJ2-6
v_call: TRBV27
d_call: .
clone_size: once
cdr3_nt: TGTGCCAGCAGTCTACTGCAGGGGACTGGGGCCAACGTCCTGACTTTC
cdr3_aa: CASSLLQGTGANVLTF

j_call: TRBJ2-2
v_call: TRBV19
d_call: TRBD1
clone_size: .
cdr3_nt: TGTGCCAGTAGTATAGAGCCCGACAGGGGGTTCACCGGGGAGCTGTTTTTT
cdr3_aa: CASSIEPDRGFTGELFF

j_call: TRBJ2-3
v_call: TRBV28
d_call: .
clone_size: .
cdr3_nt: TGTGCCCGGGCTGGAGGGAGCACAGATACGCAGTATTTT
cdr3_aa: CARAGGSTDTQYF

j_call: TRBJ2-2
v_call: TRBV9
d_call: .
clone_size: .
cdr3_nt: TGTGCCAGCAGCGATGGATGGAACACCGGGGAGCTGTTTTTT
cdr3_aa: CASSDGWNTGELFF

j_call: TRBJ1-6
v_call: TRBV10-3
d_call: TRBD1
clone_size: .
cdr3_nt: TGTGCCATCAGTGAATGGGACAGGGGTTCACCCCTCCACTTT
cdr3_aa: CAISEWDRGSPLHF

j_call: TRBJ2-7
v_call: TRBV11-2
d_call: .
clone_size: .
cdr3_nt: TGTGCCAGCAGCTTGATGGGGAGCTCCTACGAGCAGTACTTC
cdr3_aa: CASSLMGSSYEQYF

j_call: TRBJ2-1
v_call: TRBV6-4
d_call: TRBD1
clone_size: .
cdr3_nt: TGTGCCAGCAGTGACTCGAGGACAGGGGGCCCCAATGAGCAGTTCTTC
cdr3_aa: CASSDSRTGGPNEQFF

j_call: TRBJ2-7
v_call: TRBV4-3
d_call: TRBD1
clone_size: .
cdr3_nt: TGCGCCAGCAGCCCTGGGACAGGTGCCTACGAGCAGTACTTC
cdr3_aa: CASSPGTGAYEQYF

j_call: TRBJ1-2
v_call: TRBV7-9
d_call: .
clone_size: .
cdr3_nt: TGTGCCAGCAGCTATCAACAGCCGGGCTATGGCTACACCTTC
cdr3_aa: CASSYQQPGYGYTF

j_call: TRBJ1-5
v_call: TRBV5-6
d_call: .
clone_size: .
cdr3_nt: TGTGCCAGCAGCTCGGGGGGCAATCAGCCCCAGCATTTT
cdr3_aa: CASSSGGNQPQHF

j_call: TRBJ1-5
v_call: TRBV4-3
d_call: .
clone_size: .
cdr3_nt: TGCGCCAGCAGCCAGGCTTTGACGGGTCAGCCCCAGCATTTT
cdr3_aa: CASSQALTGQPQHF

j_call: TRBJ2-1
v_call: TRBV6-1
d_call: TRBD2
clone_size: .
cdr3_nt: TGTGCCAGCAGTGAAGCGGGACTAGAAATTGAGCAGTTCTTC
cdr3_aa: CASSEAGLEIEQFF

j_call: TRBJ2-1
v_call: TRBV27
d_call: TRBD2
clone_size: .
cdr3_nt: TGTGCCAGCAGTCTAGCGGGAGAGAACTCCTACAATGAGCAGTTCTTC
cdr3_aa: CASSLAGENSYNEQFF

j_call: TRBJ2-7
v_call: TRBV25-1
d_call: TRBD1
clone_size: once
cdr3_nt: TGTGCCAGCAGACCCAAGGGACAGTGGACCTACGAGCAGTACTTC
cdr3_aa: CASRPKGQWTYEQYF

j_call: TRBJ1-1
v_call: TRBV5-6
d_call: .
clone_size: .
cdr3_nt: TGTGCCAGCAGCCGGGGGGGCACTGAAGCTTTCTTT
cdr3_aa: CASSRGGTEAFF

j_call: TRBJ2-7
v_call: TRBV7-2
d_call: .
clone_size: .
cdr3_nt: TGTGCCAGCAGCTTAAGGGCCGGGACTTACTACGAGCAGTACTTC
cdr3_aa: CASSLRAGTYYEQYF

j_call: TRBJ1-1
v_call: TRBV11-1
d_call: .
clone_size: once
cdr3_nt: TGTGCCAGCAGCAGAACCCGGGTCCCGAAAACTGAAGCTTTCTTT
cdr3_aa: CASSRTRVPKTEAFF

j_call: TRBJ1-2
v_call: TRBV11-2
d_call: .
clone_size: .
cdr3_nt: TGTGCCAGCAGCCCCCTGAGGGCAGGGATGAAGCGTGGCTACACCTTC
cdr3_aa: CASSPLRAGMKRGYTF

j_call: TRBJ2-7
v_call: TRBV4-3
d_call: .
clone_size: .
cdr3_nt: TGCGCCAGCAGCCAAGATGCTGGCTTTGCCTACGAGCAGTACTTC
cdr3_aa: CASSQDAGFAYEQYF

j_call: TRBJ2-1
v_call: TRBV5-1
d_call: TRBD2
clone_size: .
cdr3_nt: TGCGCCAGCAGCTTGCTCGCGGGAGGGGGTGAGCAGTTCTTC
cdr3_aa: CASSLLAGGGEQFF

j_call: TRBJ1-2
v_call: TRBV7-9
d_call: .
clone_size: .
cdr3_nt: TGTGCCAGCGGGCAGATCTCTGGCTACACCTTC
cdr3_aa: CASGQISGYTF

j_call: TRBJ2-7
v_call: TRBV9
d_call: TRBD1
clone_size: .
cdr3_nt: TGTGCCAGCAGCGTAGCTGGGACAGGCCCTTACGAGCAGTACTTC
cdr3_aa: CASSVAGTGPYEQYF

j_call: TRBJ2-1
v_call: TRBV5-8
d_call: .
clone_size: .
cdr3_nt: TGTGCCAGCAGCTTGGAAGGTAGAGGAGGGAATGAGCAGTTCTTC
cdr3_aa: CASSLEGRGGNEQFF

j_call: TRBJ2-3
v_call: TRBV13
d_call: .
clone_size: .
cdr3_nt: TGTGCCAGCAGCTTCGGGGCCACAGATACGCAGTATTTT
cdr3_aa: CASSFGATDTQYF

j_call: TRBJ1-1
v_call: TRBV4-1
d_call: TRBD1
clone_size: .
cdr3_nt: TGCGCCAGCAGCCTTGAGGGACAGGGGAACACTGAAGCTTTCTTT
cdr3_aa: CASSLEGQGNTEAFF

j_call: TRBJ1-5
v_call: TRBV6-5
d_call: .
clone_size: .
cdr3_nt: TGTGCCAGCAGTCCCGGGAGTCTCGGCAATCAGCCCCAGCATTTT
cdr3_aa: CASSPGSLGNQPQHF

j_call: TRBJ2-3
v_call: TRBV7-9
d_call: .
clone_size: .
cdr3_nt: TGTGCCAGCGGCGGGACAGCCCTGGGGACGCAGTATTTT
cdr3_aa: CASGGTALGTQYF

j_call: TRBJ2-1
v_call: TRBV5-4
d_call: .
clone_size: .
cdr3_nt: TGTGCCAGCAGCCTCGGGAACCGCTACGCTAACAATGAGCAGTTCTTC
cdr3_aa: CASSLGNRYANNEQFF

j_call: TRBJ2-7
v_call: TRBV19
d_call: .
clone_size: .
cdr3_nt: TGTGCCAGTACCTACTCCGGACTTTCTGACGAGCAGTACTTC
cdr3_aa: CASTYSGLSDEQYF

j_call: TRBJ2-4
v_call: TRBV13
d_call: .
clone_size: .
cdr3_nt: TGTGCCAGCAGCCTAGATGGGGGCAAAAACATTCAGTACTTC
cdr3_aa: CASSLDGGKNIQYF

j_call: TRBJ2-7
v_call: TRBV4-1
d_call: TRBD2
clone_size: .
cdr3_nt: TGCGCCAGCAGCCCCCGAAGTAGCGGGATCTACGAGCAGTACTTC
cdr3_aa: CASSPRSSGIYEQYF

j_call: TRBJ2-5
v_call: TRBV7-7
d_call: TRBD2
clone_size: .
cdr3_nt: TGTGCCAGCAGCTTCAACGAGGGACTAGCGGGAGAAGAGACCCAGTACTTC
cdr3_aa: CASSFNEGLAGEETQYF

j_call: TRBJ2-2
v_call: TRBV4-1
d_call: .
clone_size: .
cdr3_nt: TGCGCCAGCAGCCAAGCACAGACGAACACCGGGGAGCTGTTTTTT
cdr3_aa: CASSQAQTNTGELFF

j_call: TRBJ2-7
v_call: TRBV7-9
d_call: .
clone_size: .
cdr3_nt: TGTGCCAGCAGCTTAGCCAGGGGCACGATCTACGAGCAGTACTTC
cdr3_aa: CASSLARGTIYEQYF

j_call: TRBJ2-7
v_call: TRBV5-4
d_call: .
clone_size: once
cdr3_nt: TGTGCCAGCAGCTCCCGTTTTGCCGAGCAGTACTTC
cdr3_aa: CASSSRFAEQYF

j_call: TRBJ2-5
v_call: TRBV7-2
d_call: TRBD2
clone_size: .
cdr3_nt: TGTGCCAGCAGCTTAGGGACTAGCGGGCCCAAGAGGAGGACCCAGTACTTC
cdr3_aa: CASSLGTSGPKRRTQYF

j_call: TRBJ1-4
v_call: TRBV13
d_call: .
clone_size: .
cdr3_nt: TGTGCCAGCAGCTTACAGGTTGCAACTAATGAAAAACTGTTTTTT
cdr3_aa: CASSLQVATNEKLFF

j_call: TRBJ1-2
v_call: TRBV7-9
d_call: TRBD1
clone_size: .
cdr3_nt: TGTGCCAGCAGCTTAGGGACAGGGCTCTATGGCTACACCTTC
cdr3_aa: CASSLGTGLYGYTF

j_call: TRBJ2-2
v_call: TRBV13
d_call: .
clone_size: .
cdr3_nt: TGTGCCAGCAGTCATATGACAGAGGAGACCGGGGAGCTGTTTTTT
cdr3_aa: CASSHMTEETGELFF

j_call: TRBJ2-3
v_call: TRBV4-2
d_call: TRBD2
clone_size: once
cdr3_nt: TGTGCCAGCAGCCAAAACGAGGGAGCAGGGACTAGCGGAGTAGGGTCCCAGTATTTT
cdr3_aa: CASSQNEGAGTSGVGSQYF

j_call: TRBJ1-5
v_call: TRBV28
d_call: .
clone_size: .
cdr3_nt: TGTGCCAGCAGCCGTTACAGGGACGTCGATCAGCCCCAGCATTTT
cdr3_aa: CASSRYRDVDQPQHF

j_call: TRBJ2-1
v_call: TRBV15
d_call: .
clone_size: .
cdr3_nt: TGTGCCACCAGCGGAAAAGGGGTGGGGTTCTACAATGAGCAGTTCTTC
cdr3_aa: CATSGKGVGFYNEQFF

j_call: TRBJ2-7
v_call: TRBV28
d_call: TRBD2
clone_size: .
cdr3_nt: TGTGCCAGCACCTTGACTAGCGATCGCTCCGAGCAGTACTTC
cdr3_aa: CASTLTSDRSEQYF

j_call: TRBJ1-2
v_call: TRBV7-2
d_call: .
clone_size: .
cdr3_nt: TGTGCCAGCAGCCCCCCCAGAGGGGGGCCCCATGGCTACACCTTC
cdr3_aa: CASSPPRGGPHGYTF

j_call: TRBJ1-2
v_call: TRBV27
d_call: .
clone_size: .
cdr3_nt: TGTGCCAGCATGATCCCGGGCAACTATGGCTACACCTTC
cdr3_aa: CASMIPGNYGYTF

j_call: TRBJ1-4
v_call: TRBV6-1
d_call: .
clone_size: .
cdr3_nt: TGTGCCAGCAGTCCCTTTAGGGCGGCTAATGAAAAACTGTTTTTT
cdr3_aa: CASSPFRAANEKLFF